This TCR beta chain was recovered during a study of CD8+ T cells in alopecia areata. The V end lost 7 bases, the J end lost 5 bases, and 6 bases lay between the germline ends. Germline V lookup: CDR1 MDHEN, CDR2 SYDVKM. This CDR3 has 12 residues. Indicated treatment: oral pan-JAK inhibitor, 5-10 mg twice daily. RNA extraction was followed by reverse transcription into cDNA, which acted as the sequencing template. TCRdb keeps only in-frame clones here, not all; method: immunoSEQ multiplex PCR. The sample has approximately 280,000 clones, roughly 60% seen once. The receptor was derived from a human donor with alopecia areata. This specimen was CD4+ T cells sorted from blood, taken at week 24, from a patient treated with tofacitinib. This chain links TRBV28 with TRBJ1-6, with unresolved D. The chain's CDR3 is CASTLNNSPLHF. CDR3 bases: TGTGCCAGCACCCTGAATAATTCACCCCTCCACTTT.